The T cell receptor (beta chain) under discussion was sequenced for a study of T cell responses to AZD1222 COVID-19 vaccine (dated by TCRdb to about 2021). In the study overall: AZD1222 recipients given second doses at about 4 weeks or at about 12 weeks were pooled, since spike-specific TCR depth and breadth were not found to differ between the two schedules. A total of around 240 trial participants underwent TCR sequencing, of whom about 210 received two doses of AZD1222 and some 25 received two doses of the MenACWY control vaccine. Enrollment into the trials was organized by age into subgroups of 18-55, 56-69 and 70-plus years, and those subgroups contained roughly 150, 30 and 60 TCR-sequenced participants, respectively.

V is trimmed back by 5 bases and J by 5 bases, and the junction contains 13 bases that no gene match accounts for. CDR1 SEHNR and CDR2 FQNEAQ were looked up in the germline V gene (reference sequence). The CDR3 starts with the cysteine, ends with the phenylalanine, and has 16 residues. Only CDR3 DNA is held: 48 bases, read in frame from base 1. This clone was seen just once. Its antigen is still unknown. There are no base qualities to consult, and no much larger clone falls within one base. The investigation overall reported the following: Epitopes outside the regions mutated in the B.1.351 and B.1.1.7 variants were reportedly recognized by nearly half of the unique spike-specific TCRs. Conclusions about previously exposed vaccinees were limited because only six AZD1222 recipients were SARS-CoV-2 seropositive at baseline. CD4 TCRs associated with the vaccine covered the entire spike protein, and the dominant responses were in regions 160-218 and 743-854. The 56-69-year group was small, and its depth increase did not reach significance, likely because of low power. After two AZD1222 doses, both the breadth and the depth of spike-specific TCRs were significantly higher than at day 0 and than in MenACWY recipients. Participants were mostly white British and included more females than males, and it was suggested by the authors that clonal diversity may have been underestimated. Because no day 14 peak-response samples were available, the repertoires could be characterized only after the peak T cell response.

The CDR3 regions of human TCRbeta chains were subjected to immunosequencing. The authors' pipeline ran thus. TCRs in the repertoires were matched against a reference library of SARS-CoV-2-specific TCRs that had been generated with the MIRA antigen-specificity platform. Breadth was defined as the fraction of unique TCRs that were SARS-CoV-2-associated, and depth was defined as the fraction of total T cells that were SARS-CoV-2-associated. Using the MIRA data, every spike-specific TCR was mapped to the spike region that the TCR reacted to and assigned to either a CD4 or a CD8 class. Log10-transformed breadth and depth values were compared by one-way ANOVA with Sidak's multiple comparisons tests. Sourced from immuneACCESS, this table was stored by TCRdb with only in-frame sequences that have V and J called. A share of the clones is absent; for the studies checked, an unresolved V gene accounts for under half, and the remainder has no known explanation. V and J calls and clone size follow that table, whereas D and trimming were derived from the DNA. The sample table holds approximately 100,000 clones, of which approximately 87% were seen once. About 3.5% of the sample is held by the ten biggest clonotypes.

According to the study, the label for this sample's time point signals: baseline before first vaccination. The vaccinee samples were drawn from two UK trials, COV001 and COV002, one of which was a single-blind randomized controlled phase 2/3 trial testing AZD1222 (ChAdOx1 nCoV-19) in healthy adults. Trial participant PBMC samples were collected at day 0 and day 28 after the second dose for TCRbeta chain sequencing. Recombination joined TRBV7-9 with TRBJ2-3, and 7 junction bases match TRBD1. The receptor's source is an adult in good health. The sequencing here drew on peripheral blood, taken on day 0 of AZD1222 vaccination. The base sequence is TGTGCCAGCAGCCCAAACCCGGGACAGCGCATAGATACGCAGTATTTT. Translated, this gives CASSPNPGQRIDTQYF.